The source of this T cell receptor beta chain is a study of blood T cell repertoires in COVID-19. TCRdb keeps only in-frame clones here, not all; method: immunoSEQ multiplex PCR. The table has 200,000 to 250,000 clones, around 84% seen once. The CDR3 is 15 amino acids. The V gene end was trimmed by 8 bases and the J gene end by 9 bases; junction bases not matched to a gene: 10. In germline, CDR1 is SGHTA, CDR2 FQGTGA. The sequencing input was peripheral blood. The source of this sequence is a woman aged 55-69 years who had recovered from COVID-19. The rearrangement joins TRBV7-3 to TRBJ2-1, with 13 nucleotides matching TRBD2. CDR3 in DNA: TGTGCCAGCGGGGCCGGGACTAGCGGGGTGGGTGAGCAGTTCTTC. Encoded protein: CASGAGTSGVGEQFF.